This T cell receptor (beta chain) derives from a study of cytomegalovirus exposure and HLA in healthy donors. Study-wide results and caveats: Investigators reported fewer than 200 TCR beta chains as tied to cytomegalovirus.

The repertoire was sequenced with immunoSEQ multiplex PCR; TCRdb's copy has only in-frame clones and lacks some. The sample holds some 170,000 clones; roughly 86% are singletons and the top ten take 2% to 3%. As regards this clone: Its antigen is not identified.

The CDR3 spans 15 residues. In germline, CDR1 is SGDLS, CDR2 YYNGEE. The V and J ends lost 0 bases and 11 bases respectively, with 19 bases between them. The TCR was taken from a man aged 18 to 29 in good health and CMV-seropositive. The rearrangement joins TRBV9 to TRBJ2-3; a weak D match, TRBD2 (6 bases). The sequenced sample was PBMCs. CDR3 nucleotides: TGTGCCAGCAGCGTAGGCGGGACTCCCCTTCAGGGGCAGTATTTT. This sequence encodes CASSVGGTPLQGQYF.